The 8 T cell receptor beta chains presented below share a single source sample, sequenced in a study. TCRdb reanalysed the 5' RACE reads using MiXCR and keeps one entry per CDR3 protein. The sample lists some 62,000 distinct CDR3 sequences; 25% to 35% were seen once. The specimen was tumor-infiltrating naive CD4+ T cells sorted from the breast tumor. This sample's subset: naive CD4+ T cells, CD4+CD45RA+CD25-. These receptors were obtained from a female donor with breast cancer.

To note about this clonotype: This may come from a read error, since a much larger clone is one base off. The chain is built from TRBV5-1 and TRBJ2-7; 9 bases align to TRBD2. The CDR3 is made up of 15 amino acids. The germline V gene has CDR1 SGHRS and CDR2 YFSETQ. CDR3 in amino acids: CASSSSGSRSYELYF. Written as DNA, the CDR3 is TGCGCCAGCAGCAGTAGCGGGAGTAGGTCCTACGAGCTGTACTTC. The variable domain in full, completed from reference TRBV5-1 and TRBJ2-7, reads KAGVTQTPRYLIKTRGQQVTLSCSPISGHRSVSWYQQTPGQGLQFLFEYFSETQRNKGNFPGRFSGRQFSNSRSEMNVSTLELGDSALYLCASSSSGSRSYELYFGPGTRLTVT.

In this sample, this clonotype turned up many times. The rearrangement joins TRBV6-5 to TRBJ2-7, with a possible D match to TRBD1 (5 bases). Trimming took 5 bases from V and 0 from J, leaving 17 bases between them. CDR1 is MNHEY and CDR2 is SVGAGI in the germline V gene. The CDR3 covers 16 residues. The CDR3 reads CASSLNTGRSSYEQYF. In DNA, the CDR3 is TGTGCCAGCAGTCTCAATACAGGTCGCAGCTCCTACGAGCAGTACTTC.

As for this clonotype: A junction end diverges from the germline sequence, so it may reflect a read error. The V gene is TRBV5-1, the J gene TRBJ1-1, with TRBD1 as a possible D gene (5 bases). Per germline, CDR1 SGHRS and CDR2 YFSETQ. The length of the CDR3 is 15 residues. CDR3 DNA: TGCGCCAGCAGCTTGGGGCAGGGTTCAGACTCTGAAGCTTTCTTC. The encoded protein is CASSLGQGSDSEAFF.

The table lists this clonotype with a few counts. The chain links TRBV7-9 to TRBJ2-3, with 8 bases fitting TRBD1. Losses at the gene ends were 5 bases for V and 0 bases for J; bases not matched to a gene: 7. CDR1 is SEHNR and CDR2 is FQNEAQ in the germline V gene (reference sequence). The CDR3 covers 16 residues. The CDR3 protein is CASSTTGGHSTDTQYF. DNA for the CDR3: TGTGCCAGCAGCACCACAGGGGGGCATAGCACAGATACGCAGTATTTT.

CDR3 residues: CASSSTGGASPLHF. The CDR3 DNA reads as TGTGCCAGCAGTTCGACCGGGGGAGCTTCACCCCTCCACTTT. The genes are TRBV6-5 and TRBJ1-6, with a weak D call TRBD1 (5 bases). With 4 bases removed from V and 9 bases from J, the gap between germline ends came to 13 bases. The length of the CDR3 is 14 residues. Germline loops: CDR1 MNHEY, CDR2 SVGAGI.

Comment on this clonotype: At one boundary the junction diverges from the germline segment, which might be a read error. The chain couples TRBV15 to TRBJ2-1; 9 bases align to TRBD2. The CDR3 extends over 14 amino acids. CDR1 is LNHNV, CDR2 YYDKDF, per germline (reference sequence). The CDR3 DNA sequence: TGTGCCACCAGCAGACTAGCGGGGCGGGATGAGCAGCTCTTC. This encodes CATSRLAGRDEQLF.

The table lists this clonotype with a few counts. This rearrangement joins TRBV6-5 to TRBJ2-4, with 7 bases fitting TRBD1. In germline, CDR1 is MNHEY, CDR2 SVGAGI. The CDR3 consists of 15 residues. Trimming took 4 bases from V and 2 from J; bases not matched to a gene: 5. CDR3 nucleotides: TGTGCCAGCAGTTCCACTAGGGGGCCCAAAAACATTCAGTACTTC. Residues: CASSSTRGPKNIQYF.

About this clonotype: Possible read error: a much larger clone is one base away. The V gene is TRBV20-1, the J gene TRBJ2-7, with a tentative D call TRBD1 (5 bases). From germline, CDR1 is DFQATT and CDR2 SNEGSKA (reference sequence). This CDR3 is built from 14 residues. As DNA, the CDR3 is TGCGGTGCTAGAGTACAGGAAATGGCCTACGAGCAGTACTTC. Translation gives CGARVQEMAYEQYF.